A selection of T cell receptor beta chains follows, all from one sample in a study of Ad26.COV2.S vaccination and SARS-CoV-2 variants. The repertoire was sequenced with immunoSEQ multiplex PCR; TCRdb's copy has only in-frame clones and lacks some. Among roughly 460,000 clones listed, about nine tenths were seen once. This material consisted of peripheral blood, taken in a trial of Ad26.COV2.S vaccine versus placebo. These receptors originate from a person between 18 and 59 years old who received the Ad26.COV2.S COVID-19 vaccine or a placebo. Each CDR3 is given with its conserved first and last residue. The D gene is left open where the match is weak. A clone size is listed for some rows: how often the clone was seen (once, few, many), or a class if it is expanded.

CASSYPHSVKHEQFF | TGTGCCAGCAGTTACCCCCATTCCGTTAAACATGAGCAGTTCTTC | TRBJ2-1 | . | 15 | . | TRBV6-6
CASSLGLLGYTF | TGTGCCAGCAGCTTAGGACTACTCGGCTACACCTTC | TRBJ1-2 | . | 12 | . | TRBV13
CASRYLSSYNEQFF | TGTGCCAGCCGTTACCTATCCTCCTACAATGAGCAGTTCTTC | TRBJ2-1 | . | 14 | once | TRBV28
CAWMYSSGELFF | TGTGCCTGGATGTACAGTTCCGGGGAGCTGTTTTTT | TRBJ2-2 | . | 12 | . | TRBV30
CASSLSGGSYNEQFF | TGTGCCAGCAGCTTGTCGGGGGGTTCCTACAATGAGCAGTTCTTC | TRBJ2-1 | TRBD2 | 15 | . | TRBV5-5
CASSLWEDYGYTF | TGTGCCAGCAGCTTATGGGAGGACTATGGCTACACCTTC | TRBJ1-2 | . | 13 | . | TRBV11-2
CASSEYLETQYF | TGTGCCAGCAGTGAATACCTGGAGACCCAGTACTTC | TRBJ2-5 | . | 12 | . | TRBV25-1
CASSLDRATEAFF | TGTGCCAGCAGCCTGGACAGGGCCACTGAAGCTTTCTTT | TRBJ1-1 | TRBD1 | 13 | . | TRBV7-3
CASSPQGYNEQFF | TGTGCCAGCAGTCCCCAGGGGTACAATGAGCAGTTCTTC | TRBJ2-1 | . | 13 | once | TRBV27
CAWSKGWGQPQHF | TGTGCCTGGAGTAAGGGATGGGGGCAGCCCCAGCATTTT | TRBJ1-5 | . | 13 | . | TRBV30
CASSDRGGEKLFF | TGCGCCAGCAGTGACCGAGGGGGTGAAAAACTGTTTTTT | TRBJ1-4 | . | 13 | . | TRBV10-1
CASSLDFGQKLFF | TGTGCCAGCAGCCTAGACTTCGGGCAAAAACTGTTTTTT | TRBJ1-4 | . | 13 | . | TRBV5-5
CAWGQGGIRTEAFF | TGTGCCTGGGGTCAAGGGGGGATTCGGACTGAAGCTTTCTTT | TRBJ1-1 | . | 14 | . | TRBV30
CASSPGLGVYEQYF | TGCGCCAGCAGCCCGGGGCTGGGGGTATACGAGCAGTACTTC | TRBJ2-7 | . | 14 | . | TRBV5-1
CATSDYGYTDTQYF | TGTGCCACCAGTGATTACGGGTACACAGATACGCAGTATTTT | TRBJ2-3 | . | 14 | . | TRBV24-1
CATSHTGLAGGPTDTQYF | TGTGCCACCAGCCATACGGGACTAGCGGGAGGGCCGACAGATACGCAGTATTTT | TRBJ2-3 | TRBD2 | 18 | . | TRBV24-1
CASSSTSRTEAFF | TGTGCCAGCAGCTCAACATCTCGGACTGAAGCTTTCTTT | TRBJ1-1 | . | 13 | once | TRBV11-2
CAHSHGWPIYTF | TGTGCCCACTCTCATGGGTGGCCGATTTACACCTTC | TRBJ1-2 | . | 12 | . | TRBV30
CASSHRGGDEQYF | TGTGCCAGCAGCCACAGGGGGGGCGACGAGCAGTACTTC | TRBJ2-7 | . | 13 | few | TRBV27
CATSRSSGLQTYEQYF | TGTGCCACCAGCAGATCCTCCGGGCTCCAGACCTACGAGCAGTACTTC | TRBJ2-7 | . | 16 | . | TRBV15
CASSPRDRLYEQYF | TGTGCCAGCAGCCCCCGGGACAGGCTGTACGAGCAGTACTTC | TRBJ2-7 | TRBD1 | 14 | . | TRBV7-9
CASSYAGRESGYGYTF | TGTGCCAGCAGTTACGCGGGGAGGGAATCGGGCTATGGCTACACCTTC | TRBJ1-2 | . | 16 | . | TRBV6-5
CASRYRVGNQPQHF | TGTGCCAGCAGATACAGGGTCGGCAATCAGCCCCAGCATTTT | TRBJ1-5 | . | 14 | . | TRBV6-2/TRBV6-3
CASGSTRSNTGELFF | TGTGCCAGCGGATCTACAAGGTCGAACACCGGGGAGCTGTTTTTT | TRBJ2-2 | . | 15 | . | TRBV3-1/TRBV3-2
CASSPIGYEKLFF | TGTGCCAGCAGCCCGATAGGGTACGAAAAACTGTTTTTT | TRBJ1-4 | . | 13 | . | TRBV7-9
CASSRQISTDTQYF | TGTGCCAGCAGCAGGCAGATCAGCACAGATACGCAGTATTTT | TRBJ2-3 | . | 14 | once | TRBV11-1
CASSHPDNSYEQYF | TGTGCCAGCAGCCATCCAGATAACTCCTACGAGCAGTACTTC | TRBJ2-7 | . | 14 | . | TRBV3-1/TRBV3-2
CASSQDGDRDKNIQYF | TGTGCCAGCAGCCAAGATGGGGACAGGGACAAAAACATTCAGTACTTC | TRBJ2-4 | TRBD1 | 16 | . | TRBV4-2
CASSLALGDGNYGYTF | TGTGCCAGCAGCTTAGCGCTAGGGGATGGAAACTATGGCTACACCTTC | TRBJ1-2 | . | 16 | . | TRBV7-9
CASRITRGQSNQPQHF | TGTGCCAGTAGGATCACTCGGGGCCAAAGCAATCAGCCCCAGCATTTT | TRBJ1-5 | . | 16 | . | TRBV19
CARRTRTESYNEQFF | TGTGCCAGAAGGACCAGAACGGAGTCCTACAATGAGCAGTTCTTC | TRBJ2-1 | . | 15 | . | TRBV9
CASSVRITDTQYF | TGTGCCAGTAGTGTTAGGATCACAGATACGCAGTATTTT | TRBJ2-3 | . | 13 | . | TRBV19
CASSLQGAPGYEQYF | TGTGCCAGCAGCCTCCAGGGGGCGCCGGGCTACGAGCAGTACTTC | TRBJ2-7 | TRBD1 | 15 | . | TRBV3-1/TRBV3-2
CASSPRQSPGEQYF | TGTGCCAGCTCACCAAGACAGTCCCCAGGCGAGCAGTACTTC | TRBJ2-7 | . | 14 | . | TRBV18
CASTGLVAGELFF | TGTGCCAGCACCGGACTAGTTGCCGGGGAGCTGTTTTTT | TRBJ2-2 | TRBD2 | 13 | . | TRBV6-5
CSASRGGPYNEQFF | TGCAGTGCTAGTCGGGGGGGCCCCTACAATGAGCAGTTCTTC | TRBJ2-1 | TRBD2 | 14 | . | TRBV20-1
CASSLGLEGVGRETQYF | TGTGCCAGCAGTTTAGGCCTCGAGGGGGTGGGGCGAGAGACCCAGTACTTC | TRBJ2-5 | . | 17 | . | TRBV28
CASSVRQGAYEQYF | TGTGCCAGCAGCGTCCGACAGGGCGCCTACGAGCAGTACTTC | TRBJ2-7 | TRBD1 | 14 | few | TRBV5-5
CSVSRNQETQYF | TGCAGCGTTTCTAGGAACCAAGAGACCCAGTACTTC | TRBJ2-5 | . | 12 | . | TRBV29-1
CASSLQGRAGDSYEQYF | TGTGCCAGCAGTTTACAGGGCAGGGCGGGGGATTCCTACGAGCAGTACTTC | TRBJ2-7 | TRBD2 | 17 | . | TRBV27
CASCSSGAFFSVGKVYEQYF | TGTGCCAGCTGCTCTTCCGGGGCTTTCTTTTCGGTGGGAAAGGTTTACGAGCAGTACTTC | TRBJ2-7 | . | 20 | . | TRBV2
CASSSWGQGSNEQFF | TGTGCCAGCAGCTCCTGGGGACAGGGAAGCAATGAGCAGTTCTTC | TRBJ2-1 | TRBD1 | 15 | . | TRBV3-1/TRBV3-2
CASSFARTSGADTQYF | TGCGCCAGCAGCTTCGCTAGGACCTCTGGCGCAGATACGCAGTATTTT | TRBJ2-3 | . | 16 | . | TRBV5-1
CASSRARRWETQYF | TGTGCCAGCAGTCGGGCGCGGAGGTGGGAGACCCAGTACTTC | TRBJ2-5 | . | 14 | . | TRBV6-5
CSVERSVEQFF | TGCAGCGTTGAGAGGTCAGTTGAGCAGTTCTTC | TRBJ2-1 | . | 11 | once | TRBV29-1
CASSRDAYYTEAFF | TGTGCCAGCAGCCGCGACGCATATTACACTGAAGCTTTCTTT | TRBJ1-1 | . | 14 | once | TRBV5-5
CASSLAPGLARGTQYF | TGTGCCAGCAGTTTGGCACCGGGACTAGCGAGGGGTACCCAGTACTTC | TRBJ2-5 | TRBD2 | 16 | . | TRBV28
CASSYWSGTGGRVAGNTIYF | TGTGCCAGCAGCTACTGGTCCGGGACAGGGGGCCGGGTCGCTGGAAACACCATATATTTT | TRBJ1-3 | TRBD1 | 20 | . | TRBV7-6
CASSLVIAPEQFF | TGTGCCAGCAGCTTGGTTATAGCTCCTGAGCAGTTCTTC | TRBJ2-1 | . | 13 | . | TRBV5-5
CASLDRVDNSPLHF | TGTGCCAGCCTAGACAGGGTGGATAATTCACCCCTCCACTTT | TRBJ1-6 | TRBD1 | 14 | . | TRBV2
CASSGTGTGRPYEQYF | TGTGCCAGCAGCGGAACCGGGACAGGGAGGCCCTACGAGCAGTACTTC | TRBJ2-7 | TRBD1 | 16 | . | TRBV5-5
CASSHGGQQETQYF | TGTGCCAGCTCACACGGGGGACAGCAAGAGACCCAGTACTTC | TRBJ2-5 | . | 14 | . | TRBV18
CASSMPGRNTEAFF | TGTGCCAGTAGTATGCCAGGGAGGAACACTGAAGCTTTCTTT | TRBJ1-1 | . | 14 | . | TRBV19
CASSVSRPDTQYF | TGTGCCAGCAGCGTGAGCCGTCCAGATACGCAGTATTTT | TRBJ2-3 | . | 13 | . | TRBV11-2
CASSQKQGAPRAFF | TGTGCCAGCAGCCAAAAACAGGGGGCCCCCCGGGCTTTCTTT | TRBJ1-1 | TRBD1 | 14 | . | TRBV3-1/TRBV3-2